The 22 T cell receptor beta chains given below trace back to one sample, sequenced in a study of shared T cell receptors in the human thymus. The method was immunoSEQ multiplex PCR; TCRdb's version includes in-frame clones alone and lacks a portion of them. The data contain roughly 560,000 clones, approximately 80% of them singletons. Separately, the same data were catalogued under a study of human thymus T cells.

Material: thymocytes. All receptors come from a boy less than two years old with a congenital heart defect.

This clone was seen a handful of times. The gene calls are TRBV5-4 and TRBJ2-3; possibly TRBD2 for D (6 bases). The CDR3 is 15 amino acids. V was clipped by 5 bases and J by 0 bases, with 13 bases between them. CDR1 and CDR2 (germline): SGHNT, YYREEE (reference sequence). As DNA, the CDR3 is TGTGCCAGCAGACGAGGAGGGCCGAGCACAGATACGCAGTATTTT. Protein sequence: CASRRGGPSTDTQYF.

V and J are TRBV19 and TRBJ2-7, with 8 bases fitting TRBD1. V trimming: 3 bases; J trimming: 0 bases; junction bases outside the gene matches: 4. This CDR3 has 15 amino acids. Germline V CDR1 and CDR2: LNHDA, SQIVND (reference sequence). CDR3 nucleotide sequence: TGTGCCAGTAGTATTAGGCAGGGGGCCTCCTACGAGCAGTACTTC. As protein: CASSIRQGASYEQYF.

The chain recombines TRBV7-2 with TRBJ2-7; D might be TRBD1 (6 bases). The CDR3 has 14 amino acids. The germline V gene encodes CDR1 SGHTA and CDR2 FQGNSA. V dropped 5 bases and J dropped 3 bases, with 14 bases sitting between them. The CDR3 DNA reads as TGTGCCAGCAGCCCTAAGGGACAACTCTACGAGCAGTACTTC. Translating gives CASSPKGQLYEQYF.

The DNA of the CDR3 is TGTGCCAGCAGCATCATCGGTCCAGGGGCCCCTCTTTCAAACACTGAAGCTTTCTTT. Residues: CASSIIGPGAPLSNTEAFF. J is TRBJ1-1 and V is TRBV2; D possibly corresponds to TRBD1 (6 bases). The V and J ends lost 6 bases and 2 bases respectively, with 28 bases between them. The CDR3 contains 19 residues. Per the germline V gene, CDR1 is SNHLY and CDR2 is FYNNEI.

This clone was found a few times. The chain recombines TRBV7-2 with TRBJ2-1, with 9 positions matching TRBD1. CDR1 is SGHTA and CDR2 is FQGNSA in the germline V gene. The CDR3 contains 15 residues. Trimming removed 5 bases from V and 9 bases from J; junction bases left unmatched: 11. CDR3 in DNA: TGTGCCAGCAGCCGAGGGGGACAGGGCCGTGGTGAGCAGTTCTTC. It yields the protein CASSRGGQGRGEQFF.

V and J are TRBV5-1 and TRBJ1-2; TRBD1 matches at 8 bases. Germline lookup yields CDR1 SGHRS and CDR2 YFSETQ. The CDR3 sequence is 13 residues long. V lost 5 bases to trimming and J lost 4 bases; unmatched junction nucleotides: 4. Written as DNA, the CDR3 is TGCGCCAGCAGTACAGGGGGGGTCTATGGCTACACCTTC. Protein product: CASSTGGVYGYTF.

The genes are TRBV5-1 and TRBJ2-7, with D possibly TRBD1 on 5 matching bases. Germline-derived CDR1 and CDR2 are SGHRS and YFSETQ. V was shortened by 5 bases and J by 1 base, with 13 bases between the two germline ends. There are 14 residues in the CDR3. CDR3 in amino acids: CASSDQTVSYEQYF. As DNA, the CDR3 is TGCGCCAGCAGTGACCAGACAGTTTCCTACGAGCAGTACTTC.

CDR3 DNA: TGTGCCAGCAGTAAAACCGGGACAGGGGCTCCCTATGGCTACACCTTC. Amino acids: CASSKTGTGAPYGYTF. The chain carries TRBV25-1 and TRBJ1-2; 10 bases align to TRBD1. Germline trimming cut 5 bases from V and 4 bases from J; bases unmatched to any gene: 10. This CDR3 has 16 residues. Germline V lookup: CDR1 MGHDK, CDR2 SYGVNS.

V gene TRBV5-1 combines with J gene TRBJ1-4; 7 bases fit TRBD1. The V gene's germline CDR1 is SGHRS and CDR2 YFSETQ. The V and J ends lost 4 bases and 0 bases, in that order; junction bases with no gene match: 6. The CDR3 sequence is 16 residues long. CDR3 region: CASSGGTAATNEKLFF. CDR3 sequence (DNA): TGCGCCAGCAGCGGCGGGACAGCTGCAACTAATGAAAAACTGTTTTTT.

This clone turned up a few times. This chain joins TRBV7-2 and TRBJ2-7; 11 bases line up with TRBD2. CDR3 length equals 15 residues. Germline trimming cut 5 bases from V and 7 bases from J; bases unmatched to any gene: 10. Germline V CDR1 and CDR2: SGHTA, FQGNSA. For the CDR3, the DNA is TGTGCCAGCAGCCGACGGACTAGCGGGCCCCCGGAGCAGTACTTC. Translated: CASSRRTSGPPEQYF.

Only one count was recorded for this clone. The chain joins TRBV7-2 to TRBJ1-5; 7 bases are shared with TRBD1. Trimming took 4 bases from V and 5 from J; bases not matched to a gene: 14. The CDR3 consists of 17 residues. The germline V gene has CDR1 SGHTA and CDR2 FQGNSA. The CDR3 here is CASSSWSRDSKDQPQHF. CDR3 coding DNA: TGTGCCAGCAGCTCCTGGTCGAGGGACAGCAAAGATCAGCCCCAGCATTTT.

This CDR3 reads CASSPGELSGSTEAFF. As DNA, the CDR3 is TGTGCCAGCAGTCCTGGAGAATTGAGTGGGAGCACTGAAGCTTTCTTT. The gene calls are TRBV27 and TRBJ1-1, with no clear D. This CDR3 is 16 amino acids long. V dropped 5 bases and J dropped 4 bases, with 20 bases sitting between them. Germline values: CDR1 MNHEY, CDR2 SMNVEV (reference sequence).

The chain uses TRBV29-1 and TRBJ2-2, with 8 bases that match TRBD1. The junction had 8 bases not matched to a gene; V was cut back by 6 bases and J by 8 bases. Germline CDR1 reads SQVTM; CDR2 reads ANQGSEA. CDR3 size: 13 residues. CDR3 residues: CSVGTGDRGELFF. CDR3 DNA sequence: TGCAGCGTAGGGACAGGAGACCGAGGGGAGCTGTTTTTT.

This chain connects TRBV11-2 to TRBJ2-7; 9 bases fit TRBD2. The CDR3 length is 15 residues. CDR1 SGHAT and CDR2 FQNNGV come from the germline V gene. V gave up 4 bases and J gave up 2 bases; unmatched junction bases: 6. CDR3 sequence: CASSYRTSATYEQYF. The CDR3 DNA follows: TGTGCCAGCAGCTACCGGACTAGCGCAACCTACGAGCAGTACTTC.

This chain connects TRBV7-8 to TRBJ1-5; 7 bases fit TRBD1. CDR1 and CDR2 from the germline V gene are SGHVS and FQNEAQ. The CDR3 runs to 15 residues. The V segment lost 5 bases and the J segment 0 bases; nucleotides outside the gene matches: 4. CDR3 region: CASSQTGPSNQPQHF. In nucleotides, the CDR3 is TGTGCCAGCAGCCAGACAGGGCCTAGCAATCAGCCCCAGCATTTT.

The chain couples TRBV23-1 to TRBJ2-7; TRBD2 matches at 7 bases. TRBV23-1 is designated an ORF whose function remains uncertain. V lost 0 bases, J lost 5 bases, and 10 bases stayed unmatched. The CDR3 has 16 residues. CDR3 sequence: CASSQSREAGVHEQYF. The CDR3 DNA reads TGCGCCAGCAGTCAATCCCGTGAGGCGGGGGTCCACGAGCAGTACTTC.

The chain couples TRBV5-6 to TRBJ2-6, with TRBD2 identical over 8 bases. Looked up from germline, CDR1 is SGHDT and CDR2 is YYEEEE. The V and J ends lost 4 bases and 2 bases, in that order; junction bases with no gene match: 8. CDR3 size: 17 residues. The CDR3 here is CASSKGLEETGANVLTF. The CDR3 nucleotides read TGTGCCAGCAGCAAGGGACTAGAAGAGACTGGGGCCAACGTCCTGACTTTC.

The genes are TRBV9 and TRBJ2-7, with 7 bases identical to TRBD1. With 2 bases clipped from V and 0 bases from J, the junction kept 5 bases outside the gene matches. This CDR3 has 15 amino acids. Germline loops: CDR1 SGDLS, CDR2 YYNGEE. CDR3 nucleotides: TGTGCCAGCAGCGTCGGGACAGCTAACTCCTACGAGCAGTACTTC. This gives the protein CASSVGTANSYEQYF.

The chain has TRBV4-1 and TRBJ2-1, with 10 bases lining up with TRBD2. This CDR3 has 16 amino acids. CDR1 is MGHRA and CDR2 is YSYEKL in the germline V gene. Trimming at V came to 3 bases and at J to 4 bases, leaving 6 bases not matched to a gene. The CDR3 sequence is CASSQPTSGLYNEQFF. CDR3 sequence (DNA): TGCGCCAGCAGCCAGCCGACTAGCGGGCTATACAATGAGCAGTTCTTC.

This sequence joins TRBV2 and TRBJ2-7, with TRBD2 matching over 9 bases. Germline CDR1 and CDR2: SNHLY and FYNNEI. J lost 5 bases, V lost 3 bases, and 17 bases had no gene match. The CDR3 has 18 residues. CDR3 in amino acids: CASSDDLERSGSTDEQYF. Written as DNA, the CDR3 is TGTGCCAGCAGTGATGACCTCGAACGTAGCGGGAGTACCGACGAGCAGTACTTC. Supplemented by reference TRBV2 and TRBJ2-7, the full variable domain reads EPEVTQTPSHQVTQMGQEVILRCVPISNHLYFYWYRQILGQKVEFLVSFYNNEISEKSEIFDDQFSVERPDGSNFTLKIRSTKLEDSAMYFCASSDDLERSGSTDEQYFGPGTRLTVT.

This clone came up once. The CDR3 here is CASTQTWASGYNEQFF. CDR3 DNA: TGTGCCAGCACCCAAACCTGGGCTAGCGGATACAATGAGCAGTTCTTC. The chain uses TRBV27 and TRBJ2-1; 7 positions agree with TRBD2. After removal of 7 bases from V and 4 bases from J, the junction contained 13 bases not matched to a gene. The germline CDR1 and CDR2 sequences are MNHEY and SMNVEV (reference sequence). This CDR3 region has 16 residues.

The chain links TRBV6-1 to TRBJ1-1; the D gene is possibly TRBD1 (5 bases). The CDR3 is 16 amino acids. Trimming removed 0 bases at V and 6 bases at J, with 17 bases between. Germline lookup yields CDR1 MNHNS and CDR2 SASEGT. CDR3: CASSEAPGGIIPEAFF. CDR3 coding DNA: TGTGCCAGCAGTGAAGCACCCGGGGGGATAATACCTGAAGCTTTCTTT.